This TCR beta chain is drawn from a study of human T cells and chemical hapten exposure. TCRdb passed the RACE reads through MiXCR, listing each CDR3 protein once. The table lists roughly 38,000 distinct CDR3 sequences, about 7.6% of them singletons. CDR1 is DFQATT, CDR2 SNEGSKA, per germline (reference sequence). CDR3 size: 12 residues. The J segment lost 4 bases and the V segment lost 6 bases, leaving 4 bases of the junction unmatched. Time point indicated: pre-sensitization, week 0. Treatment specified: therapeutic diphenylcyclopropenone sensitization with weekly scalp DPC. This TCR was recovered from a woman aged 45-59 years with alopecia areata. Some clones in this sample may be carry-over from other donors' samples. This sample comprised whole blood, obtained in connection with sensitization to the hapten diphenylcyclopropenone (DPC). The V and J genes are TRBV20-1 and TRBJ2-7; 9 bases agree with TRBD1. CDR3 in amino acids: CSAVTGGYEQYF. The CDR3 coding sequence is TGCAGTGCGGTGACAGGGGGATACGAGCAGTACTTC.